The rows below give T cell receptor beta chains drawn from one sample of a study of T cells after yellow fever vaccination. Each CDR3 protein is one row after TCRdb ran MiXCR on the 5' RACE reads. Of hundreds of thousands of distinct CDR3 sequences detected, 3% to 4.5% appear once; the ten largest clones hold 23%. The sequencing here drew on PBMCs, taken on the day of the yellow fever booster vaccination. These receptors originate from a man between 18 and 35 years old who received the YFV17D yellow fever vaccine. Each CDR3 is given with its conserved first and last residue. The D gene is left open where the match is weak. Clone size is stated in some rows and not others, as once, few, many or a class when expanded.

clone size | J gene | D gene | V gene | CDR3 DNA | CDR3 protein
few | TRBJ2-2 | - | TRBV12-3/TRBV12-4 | TGTGCCAGCAGAAGGGGGGGCACCGGGGAGCTGTTTTTT | CASRRGGTGELFF
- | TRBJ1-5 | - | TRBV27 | TGTGCCAGCAGTTTGGTCCCGACTAATCAGCCCCAGCATTTT | CASSLVPTNQPQHF
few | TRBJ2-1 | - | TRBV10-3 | TGTGCCATCAGTGAAGGTAGCGCGAATGAGCAGTTCTTC | CAISEGSANEQFF
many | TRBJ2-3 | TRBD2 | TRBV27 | TGTGCCAGCAGCGCGCGACTAGCGGGGTTCACCAGATACACAGATACGCAGTATTTT | CASSARLAGFTRYTDTQYF
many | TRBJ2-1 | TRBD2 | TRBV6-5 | TGTGCCAGCAATACAAGAGGCGGGGGGGCCTTCTTC | CASNTRGGGAFF
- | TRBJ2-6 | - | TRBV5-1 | TGCGCCAGCAGACTAAGGGGGGCTGCTGGGGCCAACGTCCTGACTTTC | CASRLRGAAGANVLTF
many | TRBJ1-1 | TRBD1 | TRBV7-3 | TGTGCCAGCAGCCCCGGAGCCGGGACAGGGGGTAAAGGAGCTTTCTTT | CASSPGAGTGGKGAFF
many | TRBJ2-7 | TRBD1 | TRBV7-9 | TGTGCCAGCAGTTCCCCCGGGGGACAGGGGGGTCGTCTGAACGAGCAGTACTTC | CASSSPGGQGGRLNEQYF
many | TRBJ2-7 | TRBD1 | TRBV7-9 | TGTGCCAGCAGCTCTCCCGGGACAGGGCACGAGCAGTACTTC | CASSSPGTGHEQYF
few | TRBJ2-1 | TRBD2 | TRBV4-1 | TGCGCCAGCAGCCGGAAGGTGGGGACTAGCGGGGGGGTTACTAACAAAGGTGAGCAGTTCTTC | CASSRKVGTSGGVTNKGEQFF
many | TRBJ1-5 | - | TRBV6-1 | TGTGCCAGCAGTGAGTTCCTGTATCAGCCCCAGCATTTT | CASSEFLYQPQHF